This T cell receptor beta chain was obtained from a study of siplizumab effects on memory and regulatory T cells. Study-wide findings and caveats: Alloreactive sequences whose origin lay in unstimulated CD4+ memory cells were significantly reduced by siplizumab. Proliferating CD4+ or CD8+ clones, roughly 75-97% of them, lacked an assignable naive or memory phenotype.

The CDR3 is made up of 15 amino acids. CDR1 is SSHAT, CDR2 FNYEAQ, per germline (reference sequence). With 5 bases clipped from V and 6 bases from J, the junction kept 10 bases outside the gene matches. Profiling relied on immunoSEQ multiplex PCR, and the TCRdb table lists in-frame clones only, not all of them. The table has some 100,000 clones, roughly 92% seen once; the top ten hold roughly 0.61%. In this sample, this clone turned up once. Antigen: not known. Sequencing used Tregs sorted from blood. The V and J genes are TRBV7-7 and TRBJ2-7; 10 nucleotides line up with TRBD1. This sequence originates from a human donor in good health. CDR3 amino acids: CASSPEGQGLSEQYF. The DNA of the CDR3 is TGTGCCAGCAGCCCCGAGGGACAGGGGCTCAGCGAGCAGTACTTC. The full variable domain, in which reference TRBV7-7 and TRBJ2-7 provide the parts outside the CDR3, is GAGVSQSPRYKVTKRGQDVTLRCDPISSHATLYWYQQALGQGPEFLTYFNYEAQPDKSGLPSDRFSAERPEGSISTLTIQRTEQRDSAMYRCASSPEGQGLSEQYFGPGTRLTVT.